This TCR beta chain was observed in a study of blood T cell repertoires in COVID-19. Study-wide background: Donors in the United States, Italy and Spain gave samples during acute or convalescent COVID-19. PBMCs, B-cell-depleted T cells, or T cells provided the cDNA or gDNA that made up the material.

CDR1 and CDR2 from the germline V gene are KGHDR and SFDVKD. Trimming removed 9 bases from V and 1 base from J; junction bases left unmatched: 6. The CDR3 has 16 amino acids. As processed by the authors: Amplification of reference gene primers provided the estimated nucleated cell counts. TCRdb keeps only in-frame clones here, not all; method: immunoSEQ multiplex PCR. V, J and clone size reflect that table, while D and trimming were determined from the DNA. The data hold hundreds of thousands of clones, with 65% to 90% observed a single time. This TCR was sampled from a man aged 50-60 years with active or convalescent COVID-19. The sample consisted of peripheral blood. The chain uses TRBV24-1 and TRBJ2-6; TRBD1 matches at 9 bases. CDR3: CATGTGSLSGANVLTF. The CDR3 DNA reads TGTGCCACCGGGACAGGGTCCCTATCTGGGGCCAACGTCCTGACTTTC.